The clone carrying this T cell receptor beta chain was counted between two and nine times. With a J-beta primer mix and a sample-barcoded 5' primer, a second PCR ran about 6 to 11 cycles. Unique molecular identifiers of 12 random nucleotides labeled each cDNA. TCRdb passed the 5' RACE reads through MiXCR, listing each CDR3 protein once. The table includes around 580,000 distinct CDR3 sequences, around half detected once. With each sample, at least 5.5 micrograms of total RNA were extracted. This sample was included in a study of blood T cells in healthy people across ages. Study in general: Per two T cells, about one barcoded beta molecule was captured through template switching.

The germline V gene has CDR1 SGHTA and CDR2 FQGNSA. CDR3 length equals 12 residues. With 8 bases removed from V and 4 bases from J, the gap between germline ends came to 9 bases. The sample was blood. This sequence was found in a man older than 75 in good health. The chain couples TRBV7-2 to TRBJ1-5; maybe TRBD1 (5 bases). The CDR3: CASRDPNQPQHF. CDR3 DNA sequence: TGTGCCAGCCGGGACCCTAATCAGCCCCAGCATTTT. The variable domain in full, completed from reference TRBV7-2 and TRBJ1-5, reads GAGVSQSPSNKVTEKGKDVELRCDPISGHTALYWYRQSLGQGLEFLIYFQGNSAPDKSGLPSDRFSAERTGGSVSTLTIQRTQQEDSAVYLCASRDPNQPQHFGDGTRLSIL.